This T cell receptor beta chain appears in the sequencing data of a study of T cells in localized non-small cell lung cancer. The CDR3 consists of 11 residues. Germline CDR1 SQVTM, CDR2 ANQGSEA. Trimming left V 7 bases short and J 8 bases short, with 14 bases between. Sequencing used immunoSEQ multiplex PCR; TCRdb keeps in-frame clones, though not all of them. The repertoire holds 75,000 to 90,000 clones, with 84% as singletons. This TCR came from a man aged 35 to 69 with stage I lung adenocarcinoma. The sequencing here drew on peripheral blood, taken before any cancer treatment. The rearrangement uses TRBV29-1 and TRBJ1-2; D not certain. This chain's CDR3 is CSAPVGSGYTF. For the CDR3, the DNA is TGCAGCGCTCCGGTAGGGAGCGGCTACACCTTC.